The rows below give T cell receptor beta chains drawn from one sample of a study of T cells in Graves' hyperthyroidism and ophthalmopathy. One entry per CDR3 protein, called by TCRdb with MiXCR from the multiplex PCR reads. The sample carries 300,000 to 400,000 distinct CDR3 sequences, 14% recorded once. Sequences were obtained from blood. These receptors came from a woman aged 55-69 years with Graves' hyperthyroidism. Each CDR3 is given with its conserved first and last residue. The order of the fields is CDR3 DNA, CDR3 protein, J gene, clone size, D gene, V gene. A D gene is named only where the DNA matches it firmly. Some rows mark clone size as missing; the rest say once, few, many or name a class of expanded clone.

CDR3nt: TGTGCCAGCTCACCCCCGGGAATACGAGGGAGGATATCGTCCGCCGGGGAGCTGTTTTTT
CDR3aa: CASSPPGIRGRISSAGELFF
j_gene: TRBJ2-2
abundance: -
d_gene: -
v_gene: TRBV18

CDR3nt: TGTGCCAGCAGCTGGGAGAAGGGAACTGAAGCTTTCTTT
CDR3aa: CASSWEKGTEAFF
j_gene: TRBJ1-1
abundance: -
d_gene: -
v_gene: TRBV4-2

CDR3nt: TGTGCCTGGAGTGTAAGTGGTGAGCAGTTCTTC
CDR3aa: CAWSVSGEQFF
j_gene: TRBJ2-1
abundance: many
d_gene: -
v_gene: TRBV30

CDR3nt: TGTGCCTGGAGTCTCGGGGTTTTCAATGAGCAGTTCTTC
CDR3aa: CAWSLGVFNEQFF
j_gene: TRBJ2-1
abundance: many
d_gene: -
v_gene: TRBV30

CDR3nt: TGTGCCAGCAGTTTACCAAGGCAGGCGGATGAGCAGTTCTTC
CDR3aa: CASSLPRQADEQFF
j_gene: TRBJ2-1
abundance: many
d_gene: -
v_gene: TRBV28

CDR3nt: TGTGCCACCAGTGATTCGGCAGGGGCGGTTGAGCAGTTCTTC
CDR3aa: CATSDSAGAVEQFF
j_gene: TRBJ2-1
abundance: many
d_gene: -
v_gene: TRBV24-1

CDR3nt: TGCAGCGCCCACTCTGGAAACACCATATATTTT
CDR3aa: CSAHSGNTIYF
j_gene: TRBJ1-3
abundance: -
d_gene: -
v_gene: TRBV29-1

CDR3nt: TGCGCCAGCAGCTTGACAGCAGGGGGGGACTATGGCTACACCTTC
CDR3aa: CASSLTAGGDYGYTF
j_gene: TRBJ1-2
abundance: -
d_gene: TRBD1
v_gene: TRBV5-1

CDR3nt: TGTGCCAGTATGAGACAAATGAACACTGAAGCTTTCTTT
CDR3aa: CASMRQMNTEAFF
j_gene: TRBJ1-1
abundance: few
d_gene: -
v_gene: TRBV19

CDR3nt: TGCAGCGTGGAGGGGGAGCAGGGGGCCGACACCGGGGAGCTGTTTTTT
CDR3aa: CSVEGEQGADTGELFF
j_gene: TRBJ2-2
abundance: -
d_gene: TRBD1
v_gene: TRBV29-1

CDR3nt: TGTGCCAGCAGCACAAACAGGGGAGGTGAGCAGTTCTTC
CDR3aa: CASSTNRGGEQFF
j_gene: TRBJ2-1
abundance: many
d_gene: -
v_gene: TRBV3-1

CDR3nt: TGTGCCAGCAGTTTTGGCGGGAGTGACTACGAGCAGTACTTC
CDR3aa: CASSFGGSDYEQYF
j_gene: TRBJ2-7
abundance: -
d_gene: TRBD2
v_gene: TRBV28

CDR3nt: TGTGCCAGCAGCTTAGCGGTATCCTCGCAGGGAGGAGGCGAGCAGTACTTC
CDR3aa: CASSLAVSSQGGGEQYF
j_gene: TRBJ2-7
abundance: many
d_gene: -
v_gene: TRBV11-2

CDR3nt: TGCGCCAGCAGCCCACTTTCAACCCAAGAGACCCAGTACTTC
CDR3aa: CASSPLSTQETQYF
j_gene: TRBJ2-5
abundance: few
d_gene: -
v_gene: TRBV5-1

CDR3nt: TGTGCCAGCACCCCTCCGGGACTGGGGATTGGGACCCAGTACTTC
CDR3aa: CASTPPGLGIGTQYF
j_gene: TRBJ2-5
abundance: many
d_gene: -
v_gene: TRBV6-1

CDR3nt: TGTGCCAGCAGTTCGGGCAGGAATTCACCCCTCCACTTT
CDR3aa: CASSSGRNSPLHF
j_gene: TRBJ1-6
abundance: -
d_gene: -
v_gene: TRBV6-1

CDR3nt: TGTGCCAGCAGTTTAGTGGAGGGGGGCTCACCCCTCCACTTT
CDR3aa: CASSLVEGGSPLHF
j_gene: TRBJ1-6
abundance: many
d_gene: -
v_gene: TRBV12-3/TRBV12-4

CDR3nt: TGTGCCAGCTCACCACGTGCTGCTGAAAAACTGTTTTTT
CDR3aa: CASSPRAAEKLFF
j_gene: TRBJ1-4
abundance: many
d_gene: -
v_gene: TRBV18

CDR3nt: TGCGCCAGCAGCCCCTGGGGGGGCCCTAACACCGGGGAGCTGTTTTTT
CDR3aa: CASSPWGGPNTGELFF
j_gene: TRBJ2-2
abundance: -
d_gene: -
v_gene: TRBV5-1

CDR3nt: TGTGCCAGCAGTCGACAGGGGAGGATTTCCATGAACACTGAAGCTTTCTTT
CDR3aa: CASSRQGRISMNTEAFF
j_gene: TRBJ1-1
abundance: many
d_gene: TRBD1
v_gene: TRBV2

CDR3nt: TGTGCCACCAGCGACAGTAGTTATGGCTACACCTTC
CDR3aa: CATSDSSYGYTF
j_gene: TRBJ1-2
abundance: few
d_gene: -
v_gene: TRBV24-1

CDR3nt: TGCGCCAGCAGCTCACCCACTAGCGGGAGGGAGTACGAGCAGTACTTC
CDR3aa: CASSSPTSGREYEQYF
j_gene: TRBJ2-7
abundance: few
d_gene: TRBD2
v_gene: TRBV5-1

CDR3nt: TGTGCCAGCAGCCATAGCCGGGATACGCAGTATTTT
CDR3aa: CASSHSRDTQYF
j_gene: TRBJ2-3
abundance: many
d_gene: -
v_gene: TRBV11-2

CDR3nt: TGTGCCACCAGCAGAGGCTACTTTACTTCCGGGACGGGAAATTCACCCCTCCACTTT
CDR3aa: CATSRGYFTSGTGNSPLHF
j_gene: TRBJ1-6
abundance: -
d_gene: -
v_gene: TRBV15

CDR3nt: TGCAGCGTTGAAGGGGGGGCGATGTACAATGAGCAGTTCTTC
CDR3aa: CSVEGGAMYNEQFF
j_gene: TRBJ2-1
abundance: many
d_gene: -
v_gene: TRBV29-1

CDR3nt: TGTGCCAGCAGTTACTCGAACACTCAGCCCCAGCATTTT
CDR3aa: CASSYSNTQPQHF
j_gene: TRBJ1-5
abundance: many
d_gene: -
v_gene: TRBV6-5

CDR3nt: TGTGCCAGCAGAACCTTAGGCCACTCGAACACCGGGGAGCTGTTTTTT
CDR3aa: CASRTLGHSNTGELFF
j_gene: TRBJ2-2
abundance: few
d_gene: -
v_gene: TRBV12-3/TRBV12-4